This T cell receptor beta chain was sequenced during a study of cytomegalovirus exposure and HLA in healthy donors. The germline gives CDR1 SNHLY, CDR2 FYNNEI. The V gene end was trimmed by 4 bases and the J gene end by 6 bases; junction bases not matched to a gene: 1. CDR3 size: 13 residues. From the 120-subject validation cohort, which was separate from the roughly 620-subject first cohort, the donors were drawn. Notes on this clone: The antigen is not known.

Notes on the study in general: The study recorded 164 TCR beta chains that were cytomegalovirus-associated. Subsequent analysis of the roughly 120 validation repertoires found a tendency for first-cohort TCR clusters to co-occur. Both high specificity and high sensitivity reportedly marked the classifier's diagnosis of cytomegalovirus status.

Clones were read by immunoSEQ multiplex PCR, and TCRdb kept only the in-frame ones, dropping some. Of a few hundred thousand clones detected, less than 95% appear once; the ten largest clones hold approximately 3%. This receptor was obtained from a woman in her twenties or thirties in good health and CMV-seronegative. The chain uses TRBV2 and TRBJ1-5; 9 bases line up with TRBD1. Sequenced: PBMCs. This CDR3 is CASSGQGGQPQHF. The DNA of the CDR3 is TGTGCCAGCAGTGGACAGGGGGGTCAGCCCCAGCATTTT.